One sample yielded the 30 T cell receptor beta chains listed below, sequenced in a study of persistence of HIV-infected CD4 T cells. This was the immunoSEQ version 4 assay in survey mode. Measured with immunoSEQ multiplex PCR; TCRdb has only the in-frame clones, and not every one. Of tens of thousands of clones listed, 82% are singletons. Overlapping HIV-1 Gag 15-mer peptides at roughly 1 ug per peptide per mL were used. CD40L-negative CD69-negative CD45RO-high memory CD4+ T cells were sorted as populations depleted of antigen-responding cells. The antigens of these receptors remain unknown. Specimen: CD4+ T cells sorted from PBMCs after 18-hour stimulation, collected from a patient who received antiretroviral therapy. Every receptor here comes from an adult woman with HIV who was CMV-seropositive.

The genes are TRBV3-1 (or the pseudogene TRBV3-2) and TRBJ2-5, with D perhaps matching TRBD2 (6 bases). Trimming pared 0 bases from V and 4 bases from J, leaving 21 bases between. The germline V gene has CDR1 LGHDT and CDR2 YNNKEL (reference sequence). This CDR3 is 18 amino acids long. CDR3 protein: CASSQDLAAGSKAETQYF. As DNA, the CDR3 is TGTGCCAGCAGCCAAGATTTGGCGGCGGGGTCCAAGGCAGAGACCCAGTACTTC.

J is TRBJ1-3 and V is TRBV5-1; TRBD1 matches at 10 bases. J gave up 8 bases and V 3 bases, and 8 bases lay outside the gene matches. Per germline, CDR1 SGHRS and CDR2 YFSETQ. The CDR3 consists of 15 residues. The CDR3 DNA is TGCGCCAGCAGCTCGACCCCGGGACAGGGGTACACCATATATTTT. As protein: CASSSTPGQGYTIYF.

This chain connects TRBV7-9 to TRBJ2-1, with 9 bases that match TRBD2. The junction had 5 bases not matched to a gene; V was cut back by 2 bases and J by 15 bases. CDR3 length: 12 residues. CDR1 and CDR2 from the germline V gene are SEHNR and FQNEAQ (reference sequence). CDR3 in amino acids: CASSLRLAGMFF. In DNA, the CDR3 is TGTGCCAGCAGCTTACGTCTAGCGGGGATGTTCTTC.

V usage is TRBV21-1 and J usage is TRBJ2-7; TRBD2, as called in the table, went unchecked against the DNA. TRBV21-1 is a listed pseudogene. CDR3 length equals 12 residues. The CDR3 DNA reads TGTGCCAGCAGCACCCCCGGCTACGAGCAGTACTTC. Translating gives CASSTPGYEQYF.

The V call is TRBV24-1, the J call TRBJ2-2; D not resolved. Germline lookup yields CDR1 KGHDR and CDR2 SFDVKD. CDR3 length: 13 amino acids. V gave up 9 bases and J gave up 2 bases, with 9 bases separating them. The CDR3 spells CATETPNTGELFF. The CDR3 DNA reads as TGTGCCACCGAGACACCTAACACCGGGGAGCTGTTTTTT.

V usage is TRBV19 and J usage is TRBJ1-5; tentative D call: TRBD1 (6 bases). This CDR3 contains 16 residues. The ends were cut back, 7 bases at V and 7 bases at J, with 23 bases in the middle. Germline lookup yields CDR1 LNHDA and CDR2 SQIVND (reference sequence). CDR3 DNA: TGTGCCAGTAAGACGAACAGGGAAGGGGCAGGGCAGCCCCAGCATTTT. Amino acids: CASKTNREGAGQPQHF.

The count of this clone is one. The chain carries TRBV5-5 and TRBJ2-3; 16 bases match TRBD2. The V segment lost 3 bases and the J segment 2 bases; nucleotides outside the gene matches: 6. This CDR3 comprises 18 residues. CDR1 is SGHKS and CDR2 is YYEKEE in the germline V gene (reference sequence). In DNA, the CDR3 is TGTGCCAGCAGCTGGGGACTAGCGGGAGGGCTCGTCACAGATACGCAGTATTTT. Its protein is CASSWGLAGGLVTDTQYF.

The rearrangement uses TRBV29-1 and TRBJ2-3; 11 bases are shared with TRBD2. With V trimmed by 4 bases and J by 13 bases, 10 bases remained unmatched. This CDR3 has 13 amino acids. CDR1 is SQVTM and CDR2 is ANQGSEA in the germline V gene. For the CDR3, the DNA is TGCAGCGTTGTAGTCGCTAGCGGGGGGCGGGAGTATTTT. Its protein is CSVVVASGGREYF.

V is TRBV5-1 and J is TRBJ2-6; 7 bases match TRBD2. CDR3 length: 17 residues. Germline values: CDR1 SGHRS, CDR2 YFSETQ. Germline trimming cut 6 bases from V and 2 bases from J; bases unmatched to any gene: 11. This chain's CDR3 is CASKAGAGNAGANVLTF. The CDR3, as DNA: TGCGCCAGCAAGGCGGGAGCAGGTAATGCTGGGGCCAACGTCCTGACTTTC.

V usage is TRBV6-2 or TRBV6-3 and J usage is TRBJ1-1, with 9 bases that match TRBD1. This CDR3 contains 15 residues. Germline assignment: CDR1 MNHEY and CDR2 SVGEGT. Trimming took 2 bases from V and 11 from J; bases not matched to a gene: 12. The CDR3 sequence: CASSYPIAQGAHAFF. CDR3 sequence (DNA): TGTGCCAGCAGTTACCCTATTGCACAGGGGGCGCATGCTTTCTTT.

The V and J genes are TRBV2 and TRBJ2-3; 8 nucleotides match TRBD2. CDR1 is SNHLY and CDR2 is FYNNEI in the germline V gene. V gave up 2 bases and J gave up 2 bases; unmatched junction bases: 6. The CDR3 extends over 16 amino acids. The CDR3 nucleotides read TGTGCCAGCAGTGAAAGGGCGGGGGGACACACAGATACGCAGTATTTT. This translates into CASSERAGGHTDTQYF.

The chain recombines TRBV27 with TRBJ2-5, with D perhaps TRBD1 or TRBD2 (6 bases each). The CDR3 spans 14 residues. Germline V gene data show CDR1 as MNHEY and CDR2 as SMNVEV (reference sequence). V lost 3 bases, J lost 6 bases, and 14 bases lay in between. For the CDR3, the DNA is TGTGCCAGCAGTTTTGGAGGGGGGAGAAAGACCCAGTACTTC. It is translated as CASSFGGGRKTQYF.

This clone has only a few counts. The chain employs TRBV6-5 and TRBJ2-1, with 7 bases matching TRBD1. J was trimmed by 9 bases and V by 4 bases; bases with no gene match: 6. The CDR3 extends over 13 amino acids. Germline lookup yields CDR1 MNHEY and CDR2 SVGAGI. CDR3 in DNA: TGTGCCAGCAGTTGGGACAGCCGGTCTGAGCAGTTCTTC. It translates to CASSWDSRSEQFF.

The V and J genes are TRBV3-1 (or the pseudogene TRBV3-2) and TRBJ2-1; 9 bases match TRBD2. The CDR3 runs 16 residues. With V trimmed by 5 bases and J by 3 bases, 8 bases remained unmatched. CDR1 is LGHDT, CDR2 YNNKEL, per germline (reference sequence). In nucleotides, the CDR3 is TGTGCCAGCAGCGAACTTAGCGGGAGTAACTACAATGAGCAGTTCTTC. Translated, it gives CASSELSGSNYNEQFF.

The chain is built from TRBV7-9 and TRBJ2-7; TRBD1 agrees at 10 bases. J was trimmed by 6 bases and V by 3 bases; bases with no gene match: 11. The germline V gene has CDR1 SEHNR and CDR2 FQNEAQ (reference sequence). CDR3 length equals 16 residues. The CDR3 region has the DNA TGTGCCAGCAGCTTTAGAACCGGGACAGGGGTATCCGAGCAGTACTTC. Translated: CASSFRTGTGVSEQYF.

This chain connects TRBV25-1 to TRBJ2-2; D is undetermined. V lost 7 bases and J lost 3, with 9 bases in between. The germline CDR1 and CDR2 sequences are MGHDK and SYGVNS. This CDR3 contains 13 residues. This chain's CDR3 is CASKGSHTGELFF. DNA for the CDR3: TGTGCCAGCAAGGGCTCACACACCGGGGAGCTGTTTTTT.

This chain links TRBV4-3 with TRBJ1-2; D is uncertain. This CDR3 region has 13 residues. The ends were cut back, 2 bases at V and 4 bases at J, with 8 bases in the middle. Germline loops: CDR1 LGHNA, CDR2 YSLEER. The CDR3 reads CASSQPGSYGYTF. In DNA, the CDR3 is TGCGCCAGCAGCCAACCGGGCAGCTATGGCTACACCTTC.

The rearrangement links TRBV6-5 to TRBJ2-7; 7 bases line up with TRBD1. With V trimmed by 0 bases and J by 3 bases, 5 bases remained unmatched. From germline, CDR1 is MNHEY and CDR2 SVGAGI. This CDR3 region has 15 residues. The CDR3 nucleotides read TGTGCCAGCAGTTACTCGACGGCAGGGGGCTACGAGCAGTACTTC. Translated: CASSYSTAGGYEQYF.

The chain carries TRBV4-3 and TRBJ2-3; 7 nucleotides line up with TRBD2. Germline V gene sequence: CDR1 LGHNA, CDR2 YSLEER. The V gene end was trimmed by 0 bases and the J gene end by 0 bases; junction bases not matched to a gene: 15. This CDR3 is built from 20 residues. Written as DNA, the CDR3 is TGCGCCAGCAGCCAAGATTTACATGGCGGGGGAAGAACTAGCACAGATACGCAGTATTTT. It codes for CASSQDLHGGGRTSTDTQYF.

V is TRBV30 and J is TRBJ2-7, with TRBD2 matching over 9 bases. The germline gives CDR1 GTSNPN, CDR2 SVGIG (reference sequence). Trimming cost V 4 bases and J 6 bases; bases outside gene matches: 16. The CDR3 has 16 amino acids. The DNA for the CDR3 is TGTGCCTGGAACCATGGCAGCGGGGGGTCCCTCGGCGAGCAGTACTTC. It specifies CAWNHGSGGSLGEQYF. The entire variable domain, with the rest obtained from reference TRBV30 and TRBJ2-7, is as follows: SQTIHQWPATLVQPVGSPLSLECTVEGTSNPNLYWYRQAAGRGLQLLFYSVGIGQISSEVPQNLSASRPQDRQFILSSKKLLLSDSGFYLCAWNHGSGGSLGEQYFGPGTRLTVT.

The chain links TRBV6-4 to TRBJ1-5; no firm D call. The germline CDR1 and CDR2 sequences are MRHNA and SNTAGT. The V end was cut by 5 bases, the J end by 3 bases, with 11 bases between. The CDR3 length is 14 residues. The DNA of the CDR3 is TGTGCCAGCAGTCCAACGGGCACCAATCAGCCCCAGCATTTT. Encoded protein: CASSPTGTNQPQHF.

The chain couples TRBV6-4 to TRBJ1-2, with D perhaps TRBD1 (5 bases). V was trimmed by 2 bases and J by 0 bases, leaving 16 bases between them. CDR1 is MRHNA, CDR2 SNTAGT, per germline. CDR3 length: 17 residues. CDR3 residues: CASSDGARVAPNYGYTF. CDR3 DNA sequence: TGTGCCAGCAGTGACGGGGCAAGGGTTGCCCCTAACTATGGCTACACCTTC.

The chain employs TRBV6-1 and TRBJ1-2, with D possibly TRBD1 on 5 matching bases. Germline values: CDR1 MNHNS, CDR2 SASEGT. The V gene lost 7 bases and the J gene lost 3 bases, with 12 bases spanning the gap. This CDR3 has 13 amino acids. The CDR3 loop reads CASNGRDHYGYTF. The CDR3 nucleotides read TGTGCCAGCAATGGCAGGGACCACTATGGCTACACCTTC.

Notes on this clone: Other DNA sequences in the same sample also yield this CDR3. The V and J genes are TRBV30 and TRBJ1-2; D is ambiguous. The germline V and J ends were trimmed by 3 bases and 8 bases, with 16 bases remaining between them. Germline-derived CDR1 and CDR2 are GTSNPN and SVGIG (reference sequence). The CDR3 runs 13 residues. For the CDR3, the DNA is TGTGCCTGGAGCGTAATCAGACTGTCCGGCTACACCTTC. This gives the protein CAWSVIRLSGYTF.

The CDR3 loop reads CASSVAGRGLSYNEQFF. In DNA, the CDR3 is TGTGCCAGCAGCGTAGCGGGGAGGGGACTCTCATACAATGAGCAGTTCTTC. This chain connects TRBV9 to TRBJ2-1; 7 nucleotides match TRBD2. V lost 0 bases to trimming and J lost 4 bases; unmatched junction nucleotides: 10. CDR3 length: 17 residues. From germline, CDR1 is SGDLS and CDR2 YYNGEE.

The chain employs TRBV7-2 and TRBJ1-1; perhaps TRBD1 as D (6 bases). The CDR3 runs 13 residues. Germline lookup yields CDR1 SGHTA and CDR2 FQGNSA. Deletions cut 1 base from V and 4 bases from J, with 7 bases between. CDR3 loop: CASSLDRATEAFF. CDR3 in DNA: TGTGCCAGCAGCTTAGACAGGGCCACTGAAGCTTTCTTT.

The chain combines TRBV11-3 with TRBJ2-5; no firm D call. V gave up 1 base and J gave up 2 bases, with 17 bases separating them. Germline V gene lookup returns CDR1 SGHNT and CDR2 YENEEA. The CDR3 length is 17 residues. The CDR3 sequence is CASSLGRSVESQETQYF. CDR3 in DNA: TGTGCCAGCAGCTTAGGTCGCAGTGTTGAGTCACAAGAGACCCAGTACTTC.

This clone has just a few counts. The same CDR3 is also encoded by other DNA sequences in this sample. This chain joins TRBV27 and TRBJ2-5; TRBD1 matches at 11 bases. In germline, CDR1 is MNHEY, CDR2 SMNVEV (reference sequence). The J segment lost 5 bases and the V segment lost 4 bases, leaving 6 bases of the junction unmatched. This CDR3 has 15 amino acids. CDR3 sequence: CASSSGTGGVETQYF. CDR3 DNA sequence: TGTGCCAGCAGTTCAGGGACAGGGGGTGTGGAGACCCAGTACTTC.

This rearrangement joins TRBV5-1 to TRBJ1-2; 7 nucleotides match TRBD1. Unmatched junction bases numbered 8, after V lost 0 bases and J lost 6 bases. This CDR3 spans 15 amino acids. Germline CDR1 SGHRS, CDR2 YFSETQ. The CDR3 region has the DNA TGCGCCAGCAGCTTGGAAGGGGCAGGGGGACATGGCTACACCTTC. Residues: CASSLEGAGGHGYTF. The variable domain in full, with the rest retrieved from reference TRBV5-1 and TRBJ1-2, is KAGVTQTPRYLIKTRGQQVTLSCSPISGHRSVSWYQQTPGQGLQFLFEYFSETQRNKGNFPGRFSGRQFSNSRSEMNVSTLELGDSALYLCASSLEGAGGHGYTFGSGTRLTVV.

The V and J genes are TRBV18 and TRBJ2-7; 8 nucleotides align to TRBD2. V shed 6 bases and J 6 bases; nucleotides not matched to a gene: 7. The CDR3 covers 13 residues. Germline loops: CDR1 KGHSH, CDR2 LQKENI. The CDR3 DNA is TGTGCCAGCTCCCAGGGACTAGAACGCGAGCAGTACTTC. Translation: CASSQGLEREQYF. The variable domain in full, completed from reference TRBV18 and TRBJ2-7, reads NAGVMQNPRHLVRRRGQEARLRCSPMKGHSHVYWYRQLPEEGLKFMVYLQKENIIDESGMPKERFSAEFPKEGPSILRIQQVVRGDSAAYFCASSQGLEREQYFGPGTRLTVT.